This TCR beta chain was captured by sequencing in a study of chemoradiotherapy in HPV16-positive cancers. Study-wide background: Candidate HPV-specific clones and shared TCR motifs came from a couple of HPV16-positive patients. Regarding the study as a whole: Candidate HPV-specific clones and E7-related TCR motifs grew in tumor during treatment.

Of note for this clone: The antigen remains unidentified.

V lost 4 bases and J lost 2; bases outside the gene matches: 3. This CDR3 has 15 amino acids. Germline V lookup: CDR1 SGHRS, CDR2 YFSETQ. Clones were read by immunoSEQ multiplex PCR, and TCRdb kept only the in-frame ones, dropping some. The sample shows about 36,000 clones, 92% of them seen only once. The V call is TRBV5-1, the J call TRBJ2-1, with TRBD2 matching over 10 bases. Sequences were derived from blood, sampled from a patient who underwent chemoradiotherapy. This receptor was taken from a human donor with HPV-associated anogenital cancer. CDR3 nucleotide sequence: TGCGCCAGCAGCATTAGCGGGGGGACCTACAATGAGCAGTTCTTC. This codes for CASSISGGTYNEQFF.